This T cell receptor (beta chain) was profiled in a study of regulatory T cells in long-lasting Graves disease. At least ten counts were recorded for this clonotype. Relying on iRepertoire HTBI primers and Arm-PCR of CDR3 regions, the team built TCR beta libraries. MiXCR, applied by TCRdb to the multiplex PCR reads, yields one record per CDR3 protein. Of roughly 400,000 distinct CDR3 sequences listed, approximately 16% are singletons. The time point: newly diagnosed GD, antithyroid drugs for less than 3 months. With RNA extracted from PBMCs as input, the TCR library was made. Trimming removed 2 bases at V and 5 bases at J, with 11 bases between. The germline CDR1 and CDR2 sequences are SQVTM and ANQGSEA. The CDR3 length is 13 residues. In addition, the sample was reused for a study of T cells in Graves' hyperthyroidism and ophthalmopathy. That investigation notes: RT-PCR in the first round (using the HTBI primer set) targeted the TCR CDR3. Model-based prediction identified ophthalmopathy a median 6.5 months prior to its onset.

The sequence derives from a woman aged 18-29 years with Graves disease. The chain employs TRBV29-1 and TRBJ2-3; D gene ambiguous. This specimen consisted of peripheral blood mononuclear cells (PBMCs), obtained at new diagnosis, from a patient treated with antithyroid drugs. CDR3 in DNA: TGCAGCGTTGAAAGGCTAGTTAAAGATACGCAGTATTTT. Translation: CSVERLVKDTQYF.